A selection of T cell receptor beta chains follows, all from one sample in a study of blood T cell repertoires in COVID-19. TCRdb's table, derived via immunoSEQ multiplex PCR, lists solely in-frame clones and lacks some. Counted here are about 68,000 clones, 65% to 90% occurring once; the ten biggest clones make up roughly 1.4%. Sequences were obtained from peripheral blood. The receptors shown here come from an older woman with acute or convalescent COVID-19. Both conserved end residues are part of each CDR3. A D gene is named only where the DNA matches it firmly. Only some rows state a clone size, as once, few, many or a class for expanded clones.

clone_size: .; v_call: TRBV19; d_call: .; j_call: TRBJ1-5; cdr3_nt: TGTGCCAGTCTACCAGCACAGGGCCTCGGGAATCAGCCCCAGCATTTT; cdr3_aa: CASLPAQGLGNQPQHF
clone_size: .; v_call: TRBV6-6; d_call: .; j_call: TRBJ1-1; cdr3_nt: TGTGCCAGCAGTCCCCTGACAGCGAACACTGAAGCTTTCTTT; cdr3_aa: CASSPLTANTEAFF
clone_size: few; v_call: TRBV2; d_call: .; j_call: TRBJ1-1; cdr3_nt: TGTGCCAGCAGTGACCGGGCAGGGGCAGGAACTGAAGCTTTCTTT; cdr3_aa: CASSDRAGAGTEAFF
clone_size: once; v_call: TRBV10-3; d_call: TRBD1; j_call: TRBJ1-2; cdr3_nt: TGTGCCATCAGTGACGTTACCGGGACAGAAGACAGCTATGGCTACACCTTC; cdr3_aa: CAISDVTGTEDSYGYTF
clone_size: .; v_call: TRBV19; d_call: .; j_call: TRBJ1-3; cdr3_nt: TGTGCCAGTAGGGGACATTTCTCTGGAAACACCATATATTTT; cdr3_aa: CASRGHFSGNTIYF
clone_size: few; v_call: TRBV12-3/TRBV12-4; d_call: .; j_call: TRBJ1-1; cdr3_nt: TGTGCCAGCGAACCAAGTAGGAACACTGAAGCTTTCTTT; cdr3_aa: CASEPSRNTEAFF
clone_size: .; v_call: TRBV6-5; d_call: TRBD2; j_call: TRBJ2-7; cdr3_nt: TGTGCCAGCAGGTTGAGCGGGAGTTTCTACGAGCAGTACTTC; cdr3_aa: CASRLSGSFYEQYF
clone_size: .; v_call: TRBV7-3; d_call: .; j_call: TRBJ1-1; cdr3_nt: TGTGCCAGCAGCCTATCACCCGGGGACACTGAAGCTTTCTTT; cdr3_aa: CASSLSPGDTEAFF
clone_size: .; v_call: TRBV7-9; d_call: .; j_call: TRBJ1-5; cdr3_nt: TGTGCCAGCAGCGCGACCGACACCGGTGGCAATCAGCCCCAGCATTTT; cdr3_aa: CASSATDTGGNQPQHF
clone_size: .; v_call: TRBV5-6; d_call: .; j_call: TRBJ1-1; cdr3_nt: TGTGCCAGCAGCGTCAGGGGTGACGTCCCAGCTTTCTTT; cdr3_aa: CASSVRGDVPAFF
clone_size: .; v_call: TRBV9; d_call: .; j_call: TRBJ1-1; cdr3_nt: TGTGCCAGCAGCGCACTCGGGGGTGACACTGAAGCTTTCTTT; cdr3_aa: CASSALGGDTEAFF
clone_size: .; v_call: TRBV5-4; d_call: TRBD1; j_call: TRBJ1-2; cdr3_nt: TGTGCCAGCAGTTTACCGACAGGGGAAGGCTACGGCTACACCTTC; cdr3_aa: CASSLPTGEGYGYTF
clone_size: .; v_call: TRBV30; d_call: .; j_call: TRBJ1-2; cdr3_nt: TGTGCCTGGAGCGCGAGCCTAGCCAACTATGGCTACACCTTC; cdr3_aa: CAWSASLANYGYTF
clone_size: few; v_call: TRBV7-9; d_call: TRBD2; j_call: TRBJ2-3; cdr3_nt: TGTGCCAGCATCCAGACTAGCGGGGGGGGCACAGATACGCAGTATTTT; cdr3_aa: CASIQTSGGGTDTQYF
clone_size: few; v_call: TRBV18; d_call: .; j_call: TRBJ1-1; cdr3_nt: TGTGCCAGCTCACCAGCGTCCCGAGGAACTGAAGCTTTCTTT; cdr3_aa: CASSPASRGTEAFF
clone_size: .; v_call: TRBV27; d_call: TRBD1; j_call: TRBJ2-1; cdr3_nt: TGTGCCAGCAGTCCCGGGACAGGGAACTACAATGAGCAGTTCTTC; cdr3_aa: CASSPGTGNYNEQFF
clone_size: .; v_call: TRBV18; d_call: TRBD1; j_call: TRBJ1-2; cdr3_nt: TGTGCCAGCTCACCACCGGAGACAGGGTACTATGGCTACACCTTC; cdr3_aa: CASSPPETGYYGYTF
clone_size: .; v_call: TRBV28; d_call: TRBD1; j_call: TRBJ2-7; cdr3_nt: TGTGCCAGCAGTTCCTCCGGGACAGGGGGGTTAAAGGATGGGTACGAGCAGTACTTC; cdr3_aa: CASSSSGTGGLKDGYEQYF
clone_size: few; v_call: TRBV7-6; d_call: TRBD2; j_call: TRBJ2-5; cdr3_nt: TGTGCCAGCAGCCGCGGACTAGCGGGAGGGGAGACCCAGTACTTC; cdr3_aa: CASSRGLAGGETQYF
clone_size: .; v_call: TRBV5-1; d_call: TRBD1; j_call: TRBJ1-1; cdr3_nt: TGCGCCAGCAGCCCTAGGACAGGCAACACTGAAGCTTTCTTT; cdr3_aa: CASSPRTGNTEAFF
clone_size: .; v_call: TRBV5-6; d_call: .; j_call: TRBJ2-5; cdr3_nt: TGTGCCAGCAGCCCGGGTGTTGAGACCCAGTACTTC; cdr3_aa: CASSPGVETQYF
clone_size: .; v_call: TRBV25-1; d_call: TRBD2; j_call: TRBJ2-1; cdr3_nt: TGTGCCAGCAGTGCTAGCGGGAGATACAATGAGCAGTTCTTC; cdr3_aa: CASSASGRYNEQFF
clone_size: .; v_call: TRBV7-9; d_call: TRBD1; j_call: TRBJ1-2; cdr3_nt: TGTGCCAGCAGCCCCAGACCGGGACAGGGGGCGACGGGTGGCTACACCTTC; cdr3_aa: CASSPRPGQGATGGYTF
clone_size: .; v_call: TRBV7-9; d_call: .; j_call: TRBJ2-2; cdr3_nt: TGTGCCAGCAGCTTGGGACATACCGGGGAGCTGTTTTTT; cdr3_aa: CASSLGHTGELFF
clone_size: once; v_call: TRBV11-3; d_call: TRBD2; j_call: TRBJ2-1; cdr3_nt: TGTGCCAGCAGCTTAGACCGCGGGCGTAGCGGGAGGGCCCAATCCTACAATGAGCAGTTCTTC; cdr3_aa: CASSLDRGRSGRAQSYNEQFF
clone_size: .; v_call: TRBV10-1; d_call: .; j_call: TRBJ1-2; cdr3_nt: TGCGCCAGCAGTGAGGACAGGAACTATGGCTACACCTTC; cdr3_aa: CASSEDRNYGYTF
clone_size: .; v_call: TRBV5-5; d_call: TRBD1; j_call: TRBJ2-1; cdr3_nt: TGTGCCAGCAGCCACCGACAGGGTGCCTACAATGAGCAGTTCTTC; cdr3_aa: CASSHRQGAYNEQFF
clone_size: .; v_call: TRBV28; d_call: TRBD1; j_call: TRBJ1-5; cdr3_nt: TGTGCCAGCAGTGATCTCGGGACAGGGGGCGCCAGGGAGCCCCAGCATTTT; cdr3_aa: CASSDLGTGGAREPQHF
clone_size: .; v_call: TRBV4-1; d_call: TRBD1; j_call: TRBJ1-2; cdr3_nt: TGCGCCAGCAGCCCGGACGACAGGGGTAACTATGGCTACACCTTC; cdr3_aa: CASSPDDRGNYGYTF
clone_size: once; v_call: TRBV19; d_call: .; j_call: TRBJ2-3; cdr3_nt: TGTGCCAGTAGTTCCGAACTATACCTCACAGATACGCAGTATTTT; cdr3_aa: CASSSELYLTDTQYF
clone_size: .; v_call: TRBV24-1; d_call: TRBD1; j_call: TRBJ2-1; cdr3_nt: TGTGCCACCAGTGATACGGGACAGGGGCGCTGGGGGAGCTCCTACAATGAGCAGTTCTTC; cdr3_aa: CATSDTGQGRWGSSYNEQFF
clone_size: few; v_call: TRBV5-5; d_call: .; j_call: TRBJ1-4; cdr3_nt: TGTGCCAGCAGCTTGGCGACAGGCCCTAATGAAAAACTGTTTTTT; cdr3_aa: CASSLATGPNEKLFF
clone_size: .; v_call: TRBV19; d_call: .; j_call: TRBJ1-2; cdr3_nt: TGTGCCAGTAGTAATCGCCGGGAAACCTATGGCTACACCTTC; cdr3_aa: CASSNRRETYGYTF
clone_size: .; v_call: TRBV27; d_call: .; j_call: TRBJ2-3; cdr3_nt: TGTGCCAGCAGTTCCCCCCCGGGTTGGGTTGGAACAGATACGCAGTATTTT; cdr3_aa: CASSSPPGWVGTDTQYF
clone_size: .; v_call: TRBV10-3; d_call: .; j_call: TRBJ2-7; cdr3_nt: TGTGCCATCGGTGACGGAGTCTCCGTATACGAGCAGTACTTC; cdr3_aa: CAIGDGVSVYEQYF
clone_size: once; v_call: TRBV7-2; d_call: TRBD1; j_call: TRBJ2-2; cdr3_nt: TGTGCCAGCAGCCGCGGACAGGGGAACACCGGGGAGCTGTTTTTT; cdr3_aa: CASSRGQGNTGELFF
clone_size: once; v_call: TRBV6-5; d_call: .; j_call: TRBJ2-1; cdr3_nt: TGTGCCAGCAGCGGGTCTCGTCTTAGTGTAGAGCAGTTCTTC; cdr3_aa: CASSGSRLSVEQFF
clone_size: .; v_call: TRBV12-5; d_call: .; j_call: TRBJ2-2; cdr3_nt: TGTGCTAGTGGTTTGGTACCTAGGGGAAGCGCCGGGGAGCTGTTTTTT; cdr3_aa: CASGLVPRGSAGELFF
clone_size: once; v_call: TRBV19; d_call: .; j_call: TRBJ1-1; cdr3_nt: TGTGCCAGTAGCCCCCAGCGGGGGATGCTTGCTGAAGCTTTCTTT; cdr3_aa: CASSPQRGMLAEAFF
clone_size: few; v_call: TRBV7-8; d_call: TRBD1; j_call: TRBJ1-2; cdr3_nt: TGTGCCAGCAGCCCGAGGACAGGGACCTATGGCTACACCTTC; cdr3_aa: CASSPRTGTYGYTF
clone_size: .; v_call: TRBV11-2; d_call: TRBD1; j_call: TRBJ1-1; cdr3_nt: TGTGCCAGCAGCTCACCTCCGGGACAGCTCCTTTTCAACACTGAAGCTTTCTTT; cdr3_aa: CASSSPPGQLLFNTEAFF
clone_size: .; v_call: TRBV4-1; d_call: .; j_call: TRBJ2-3; cdr3_nt: TGCGCCAGCAGCCAAGCTCAGTCAGAATCGCAGTATTTT; cdr3_aa: CASSQAQSESQYF
clone_size: .; v_call: TRBV6-5; d_call: .; j_call: TRBJ1-6; cdr3_nt: TGTGCCAGCAGCCTAGCGGGGGGGAGGACCGCCCTCCACTTT; cdr3_aa: CASSLAGGRTALHF
clone_size: .; v_call: TRBV19; d_call: TRBD1; j_call: TRBJ1-1; cdr3_nt: TGTGCCAGTAGTTTTACGACAGGGCACCCGAACACTGAAGCTTTCTTT; cdr3_aa: CASSFTTGHPNTEAFF
clone_size: few; v_call: TRBV27; d_call: .; j_call: TRBJ1-2; cdr3_nt: TGTGCCAGCAGTTTATTGGGGGGGCTTCATGGCTACACCTTC; cdr3_aa: CASSLLGGLHGYTF
clone_size: .; v_call: TRBV7-9; d_call: .; j_call: TRBJ1-2; cdr3_nt: TGTGCCAGCAGCTTTCCAGCTAACTATGGCTACACCTTC; cdr3_aa: CASSFPANYGYTF
clone_size: .; v_call: TRBV7-2; d_call: TRBD2; j_call: TRBJ2-3; cdr3_nt: TGTGCCAGCAGCCCGACCGGGACTAGCGGGGTGGGTACGCAGTATTTT; cdr3_aa: CASSPTGTSGVGTQYF
clone_size: .; v_call: TRBV3-1/TRBV3-2; d_call: .; j_call: TRBJ2-3; cdr3_nt: TGTGCCAGCAGCCAAGATAGTACGGGAGATACGCAGTATTTT; cdr3_aa: CASSQDSTGDTQYF
clone_size: once; v_call: TRBV4-1; d_call: TRBD1; j_call: TRBJ1-1; cdr3_nt: TGCGCCAGCAGCCAGCCGGGACAGGGGAACACTGAAGCTTTCTTT; cdr3_aa: CASSQPGQGNTEAFF
clone_size: .; v_call: TRBV27; d_call: .; j_call: TRBJ2-3; cdr3_nt: TGTGCCAGCAGTCCCTTTAGACGGGGGACGCAGTATTTT; cdr3_aa: CASSPFRRGTQYF
clone_size: once; v_call: TRBV6-6; d_call: .; j_call: TRBJ1-5; cdr3_nt: TGTGCCAGCAGCCTTCTTGCGAGCAATCAGCCCCAGCATTTT; cdr3_aa: CASSLLASNQPQHF
clone_size: few; v_call: TRBV19; d_call: .; j_call: TRBJ1-5; cdr3_nt: TGTGCCAGTACCGATACATTCAGGGGAGTCACTCAGCCCCAGCATTTT; cdr3_aa: CASTDTFRGVTQPQHF
clone_size: .; v_call: TRBV4-1; d_call: TRBD1; j_call: TRBJ2-2; cdr3_nt: TGCGCCAGCAGCCAAGATTGGGGACAGGGTCCGAACACCGGGGAGCTGTTTTTT; cdr3_aa: CASSQDWGQGPNTGELFF
clone_size: .; v_call: TRBV3-1/TRBV3-2; d_call: TRBD1; j_call: TRBJ1-2; cdr3_nt: TGTGCCAGCAGTCCACCTGGCGACAGGGCAGGTGGCTACACCTTC; cdr3_aa: CASSPPGDRAGGYTF
clone_size: .; v_call: TRBV25-1; d_call: TRBD1; j_call: TRBJ1-1; cdr3_nt: TGTGCCAGCAGTGTCCCGGGACAGGGTGAAGCTTTCTTT; cdr3_aa: CASSVPGQGEAFF